The clone carrying this T cell receptor beta chain was observed a few times. As yet, its antigen is unknown. The data were produced by immunoSEQ multiplex PCR, yet TCRdb's version contains in-frame clones alone and is incomplete. Seen here are 75,000 to 100,000 clones, 88% observed once, and the top ten hold 9% to 12%. This entry belongs to a study of T cell responses to AZD1222 COVID-19 vaccine. General observations from the study: Close to half of all spike-specific TCRs reportedly target regions of the variants that are unmutated. Distributed over spike, vaccine-associated CD4 TCRs predominated at 160-218 and 743-854. It was only after the peak T cell response that any repertoires were sampled. When two AZD1222 doses had been given, Spike-specific TCR breadth and depth rose.

CDR3 size: 15 residues. The J segment lost 1 base and the V segment lost 7 bases, leaving 7 bases of the junction unmatched. Germline assignment: CDR1 MNHEY and CDR2 SVGAGI. This clonotype was obtained from an adult in good health. Here the sequenced sample was peripheral blood, taken on day 0 of MenACWY control vaccination. The V call is TRBV6-5, the J call TRBJ1-5; 7 bases map to TRBD1. The CDR3 DNA reads TGTGCCAGCACCGTGACAGGGATGAGCAATCAGCCCCAGCATTTT. Its translation is CASTVTGMSNQPQHF.